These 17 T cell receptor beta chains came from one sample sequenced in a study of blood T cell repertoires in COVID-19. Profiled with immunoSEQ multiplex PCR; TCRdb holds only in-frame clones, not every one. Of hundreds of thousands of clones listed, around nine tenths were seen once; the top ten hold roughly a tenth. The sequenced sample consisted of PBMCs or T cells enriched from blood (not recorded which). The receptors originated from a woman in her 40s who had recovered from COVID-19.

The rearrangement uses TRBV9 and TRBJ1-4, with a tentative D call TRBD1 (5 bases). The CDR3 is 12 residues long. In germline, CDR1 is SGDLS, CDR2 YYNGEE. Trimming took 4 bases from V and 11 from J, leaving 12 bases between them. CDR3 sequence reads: CASSPDTSKLFF. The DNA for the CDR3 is TGTGCCAGCAGCCCGGACACATCCAAACTGTTTTTT.

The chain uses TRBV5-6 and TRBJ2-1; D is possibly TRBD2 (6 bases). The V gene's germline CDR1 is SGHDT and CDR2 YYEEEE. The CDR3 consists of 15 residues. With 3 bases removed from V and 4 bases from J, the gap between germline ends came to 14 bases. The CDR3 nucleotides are TGTGCCAGCAGCTGGGGTAGCGGTGTTTACAATGAGCAGTTCTTC. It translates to CASSWGSGVYNEQFF.

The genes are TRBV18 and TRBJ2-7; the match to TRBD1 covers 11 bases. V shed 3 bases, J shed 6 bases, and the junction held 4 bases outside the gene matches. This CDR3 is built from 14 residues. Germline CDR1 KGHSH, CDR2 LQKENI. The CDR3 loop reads CASSPGTGGSEQYF. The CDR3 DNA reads TGTGCCAGCTCACCCGGGACAGGGGGAAGCGAGCAGTACTTC.

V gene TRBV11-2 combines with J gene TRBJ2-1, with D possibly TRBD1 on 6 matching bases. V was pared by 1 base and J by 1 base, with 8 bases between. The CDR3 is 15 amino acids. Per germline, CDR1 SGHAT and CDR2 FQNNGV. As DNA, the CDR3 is TGTGCCAGCAGCTTAGCAGGGGCTTCCTACAATGAGCAGTTCTTC. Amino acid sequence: CASSLAGASYNEQFF.

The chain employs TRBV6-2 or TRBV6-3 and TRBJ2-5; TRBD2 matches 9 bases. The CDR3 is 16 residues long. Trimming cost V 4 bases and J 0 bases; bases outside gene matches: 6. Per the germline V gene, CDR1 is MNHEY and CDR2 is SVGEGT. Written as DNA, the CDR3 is TGTGCCAGCAGTTCCCAAAGACTAGCGGACCAAGAGACCCAGTACTTC. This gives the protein CASSSQRLADQETQYF.

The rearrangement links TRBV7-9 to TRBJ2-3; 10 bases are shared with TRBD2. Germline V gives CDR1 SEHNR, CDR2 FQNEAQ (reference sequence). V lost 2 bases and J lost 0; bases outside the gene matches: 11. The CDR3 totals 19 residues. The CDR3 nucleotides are TGTGCCAGCAGCTTAAAACGTTGGCTGACTAGCGGGAGCACAGATACGCAGTATTTT. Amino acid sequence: CASSLKRWLTSGSTDTQYF.

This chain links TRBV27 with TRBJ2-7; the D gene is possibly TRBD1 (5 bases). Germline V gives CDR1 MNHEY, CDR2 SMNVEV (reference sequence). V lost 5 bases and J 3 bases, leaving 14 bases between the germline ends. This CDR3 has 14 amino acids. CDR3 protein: CASSPLEDIYEQYF. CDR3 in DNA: TGTGCCAGCAGTCCCCTAGAGGACATCTACGAGCAGTACTTC.

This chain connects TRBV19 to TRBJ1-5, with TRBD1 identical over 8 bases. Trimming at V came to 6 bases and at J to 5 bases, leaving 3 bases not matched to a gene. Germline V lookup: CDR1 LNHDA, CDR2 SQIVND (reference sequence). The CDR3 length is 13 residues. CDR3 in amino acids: CASRGQGDQPQHF. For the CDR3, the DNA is TGTGCCAGTAGAGGACAGGGTGATCAGCCCCAGCATTTT.

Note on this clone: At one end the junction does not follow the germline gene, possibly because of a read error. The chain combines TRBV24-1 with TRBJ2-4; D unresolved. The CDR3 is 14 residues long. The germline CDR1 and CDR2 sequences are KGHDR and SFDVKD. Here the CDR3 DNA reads TGTGCCACCAGCGATTCTTACACCGAAAACATTCAGTACTTC. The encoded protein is CATSDSYTENIQYF.

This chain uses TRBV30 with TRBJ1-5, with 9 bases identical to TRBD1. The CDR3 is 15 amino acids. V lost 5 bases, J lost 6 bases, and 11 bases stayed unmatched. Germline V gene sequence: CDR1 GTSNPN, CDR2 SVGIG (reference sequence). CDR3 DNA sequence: TGTGCCTGGGGGCCCCGGGACAGGGACACTCAGCCCCAGCATTTT. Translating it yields CAWGPRDRDTQPQHF.

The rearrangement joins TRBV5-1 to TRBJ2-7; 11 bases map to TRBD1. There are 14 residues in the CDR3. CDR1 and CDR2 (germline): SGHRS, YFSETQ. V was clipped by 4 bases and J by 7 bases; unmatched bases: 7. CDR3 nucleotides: TGCGCCAGCAGCAACGGACAGGGGGCAAAGGAGCAGTACTTC. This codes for CASSNGQGAKEQYF.

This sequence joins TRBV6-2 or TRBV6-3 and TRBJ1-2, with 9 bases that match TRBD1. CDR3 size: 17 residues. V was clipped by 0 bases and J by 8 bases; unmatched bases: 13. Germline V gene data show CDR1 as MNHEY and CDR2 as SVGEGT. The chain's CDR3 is CASSYSKVWGQGYGYTF. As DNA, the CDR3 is TGTGCCAGCAGTTACTCGAAGGTTTGGGGACAGGGTTACGGCTACACCTTC.

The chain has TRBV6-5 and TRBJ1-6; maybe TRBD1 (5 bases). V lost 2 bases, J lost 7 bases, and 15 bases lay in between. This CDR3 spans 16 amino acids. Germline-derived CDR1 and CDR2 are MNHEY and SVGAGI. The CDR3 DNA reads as TGTGCCAGCAGTTACGAGCTGGGACTCCAAAATTCACCCCTCCACTTT. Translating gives CASSYELGLQNSPLHF.

The CDR3 region is CASSSPDRGGEKLFF. CDR3 DNA: TGTGCCAGCAGTTCCCCGGACAGGGGGGGGGAAAAACTGTTTTTT. The chain uses TRBV28 and TRBJ1-4; 10 bases are a match to TRBD1. The V gene's germline CDR1 is MDHEN and CDR2 SYDVKM. There are 15 residues in the CDR3. V lost 4 bases, J lost 8 bases, and 7 bases stayed unmatched.

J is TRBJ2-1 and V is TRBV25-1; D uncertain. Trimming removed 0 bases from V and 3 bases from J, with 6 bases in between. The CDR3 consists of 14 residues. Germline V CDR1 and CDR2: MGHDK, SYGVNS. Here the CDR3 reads CASSEYGNYNEQFF. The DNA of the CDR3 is TGTGCCAGCAGTGAATATGGCAACTACAATGAGCAGTTCTTC.

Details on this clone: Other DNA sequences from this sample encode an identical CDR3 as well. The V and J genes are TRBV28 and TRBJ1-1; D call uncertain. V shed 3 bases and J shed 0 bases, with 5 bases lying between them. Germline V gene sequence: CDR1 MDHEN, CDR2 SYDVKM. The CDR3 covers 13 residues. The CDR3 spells CASSLTLNTEAFF. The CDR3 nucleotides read TGTGCCAGCAGTTTGACATTGAACACTGAAGCTTTCTTT.

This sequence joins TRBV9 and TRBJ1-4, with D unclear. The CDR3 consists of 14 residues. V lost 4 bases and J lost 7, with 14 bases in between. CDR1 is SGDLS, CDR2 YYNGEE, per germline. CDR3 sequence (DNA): TGTGCCAGCAGCCCTCGGACCGAGGGTGAAAAACTGTTTTTT. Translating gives CASSPRTEGEKLFF.